A single sample is the source of the 24 T cell receptor beta chains below, sequenced in a study of T cell changes during pregnancy in multiple sclerosis. Sequencing was performed with immunoSEQ multiplex PCR; in TCRdb, only in-frame clones are kept and a portion is missing. The table has over 55,000 clones, roughly 89% seen once; the top ten hold about 5.2%. The sample consisted of peripheral blood from another person, used as feeder cells. These receptors came from a human donor whose cells served as feeder cells for cultures in a pregnancy study.

This clone was counted only a few times. The chain carries TRBV28 and TRBJ1-3; 9 bases agree with TRBD1. The CDR3 is 15 residues long. From germline, CDR1 is MDHEN and CDR2 SYDVKM. Trimming removed 4 bases from V and 2 bases from J; junction bases left unmatched: 3. The CDR3 loop reads CASSSQGATGNTIYF. DNA for the CDR3: TGTGCCAGCAGTTCACAGGGGGCGACTGGAAACACCATATATTTT.

The CDR3 loop is CASSYSIAGGGGEQYF. In nucleotides, the CDR3 is TGTGCCAGCAGTTACTCGATCGCAGGGGGTGGAGGCGAGCAGTACTTC. V is TRBV6-5 and J is TRBJ2-7; the match to TRBD1 covers 7 bases. Germline-derived CDR1 and CDR2 are MNHEY and SVGAGI. The CDR3 runs to 16 residues. The V gene end was trimmed by 0 bases and the J gene end by 6 bases; junction bases not matched to a gene: 11.

The CDR3 DNA follows: TGCGCCAGCAGCCAACCCCAGCGGAGGGGGACCCAGTACTTC. Residues: CASSQPQRRGTQYF. The gene calls are TRBV4-1 and TRBJ2-5, with D possibly being TRBD2 (6 bases). In germline, CDR1 is MGHRA, CDR2 YSYEKL. The CDR3 runs to 14 residues. V was clipped by 2 bases and J by 7 bases, with 14 bases between them.

The rearrangement uses TRBV18 and TRBJ1-2; tentative D call: TRBD1 (5 bases). The germline V gene encodes CDR1 KGHSH and CDR2 LQKENI. The CDR3 is 15 amino acids. V lost 0 bases, J lost 7 bases, and 15 bases lay in between. As DNA, the CDR3 is TGTGCCAGCTCACCACCCGGGGCAGGGTCGGCTGGCTACACCTTC. It codes for CASSPPGAGSAGYTF.

The chain couples TRBV19 to TRBJ1-1; no reliable D call. V dropped 4 bases and J dropped 5 bases, with 14 bases sitting between them. Germline CDR1 reads LNHDA; CDR2 reads SQIVND (reference sequence). The CDR3 has 14 amino acids. The CDR3 region has the DNA TGTGCCAGTAGTACGCCAGGTGAGGGTACTGAAGCTTTCTTT. Amino acid sequence: CASSTPGEGTEAFF.

The chain employs TRBV28 and TRBJ2-3; weak D call: TRBD1 (5 bases). Trimming took off 5 bases at V and 4 bases at J, with 19 bases between the two ends. There are 16 residues in the CDR3. Germline CDR1 MDHEN, CDR2 SYDVKM. This chain's CDR3 is CASSPLVWGEADTQYF. The CDR3 DNA is TGTGCCAGCAGTCCTCTTGTCTGGGGCGAGGCAGATACGCAGTATTTT.

The gene calls are TRBV10-1 and TRBJ2-3; D might be TRBD1 (6 bases). This CDR3 spans 14 amino acids. Germline loops: CDR1 WNHNN, CDR2 SYGVQD (reference sequence). V was cut by 2 bases and J by 2 bases, with 8 bases left in between. This CDR3 is CASSEPGHTDTQYF. The CDR3 nucleotides read TGCGCCAGCAGTGAGCCGGGACACACAGATACGCAGTATTTT.

This chain connects TRBV4-2 to TRBJ2-7; 7 positions agree with TRBD2. Germline V CDR1 and CDR2: LGHNA, YNFKEQ. CDR3 length: 14 residues. The V and J ends lost 1 base and 6 bases, in that order; junction bases with no gene match: 6. CDR3 protein: CASSQVIREGEQYF. DNA of the CDR3: TGTGCCAGCAGCCAAGTAATCAGGGAGGGCGAGCAGTACTTC.

This chain joins TRBV10-3 and TRBJ1-4; D uncertain. Germline CDR1 and CDR2: ENHRY and SYGVKD. V dropped 0 bases and J dropped 6 bases, with 5 bases sitting between them. This CDR3 comprises 13 residues. CDR3 coding DNA: TGTGCCATCAGTGAGTCAAACGATGAAAAACTGTTTTTT. This encodes CAISESNDEKLFF.

In its sample, this clone was seen once. This rearrangement joins TRBV7-6 to TRBJ2-1, with TRBD2 matching 8 bases. V dropped 1 base and J dropped 5; count of bases not matched to a gene: 7. The CDR3 is made up of 16 amino acids. Germline V gene data show CDR1 as SGHVS and CDR2 as FNYEAQ. The CDR3 here is CASSLGSQRGNNEQFF. The CDR3 region has the DNA TGTGCCAGCAGCTTAGGGAGCCAGCGGGGGAACAATGAGCAGTTCTTC.

The chain couples TRBV7-2 to TRBJ2-3; 9 nucleotides line up with TRBD2. The CDR3 is made up of 18 amino acids. Germline V gene sequence: CDR1 SGHTA, CDR2 FQGNSA. V lost 3 bases and J lost 0; bases outside the gene matches: 10. CDR3 loop: CASSLLTSGVRSTDTQYF. The CDR3 DNA reads TGTGCCAGCAGCTTGCTGACTAGCGGAGTCCGTAGCACAGATACGCAGTATTTT.

V gene TRBV9 combines with J gene TRBJ1-2; D ambiguous. This CDR3 is 16 amino acids long. In germline, CDR1 is SGDLS, CDR2 YYNGEE. V lost 0 bases and J 0 bases, leaving 12 bases between the germline ends. The CDR3 here is CASSVGAGVSNYGYTF. CDR3 sequence (DNA): TGTGCCAGCAGCGTAGGGGCAGGAGTTTCTAACTATGGCTACACCTTC.

The chain is built from TRBV4-2 and TRBJ2-7, with 9 nucleotides matching TRBD2. Germline assignment: CDR1 LGHNA and CDR2 YNFKEQ. This CDR3 is built from 19 residues. J gave up 6 bases and V 0 bases, and 18 bases lay outside the gene matches. The CDR3 loop reads CASSQDLSPRLAGVGEQYF. The CDR3 bases are TGTGCCAGCAGCCAAGATCTTTCTCCACGGTTAGCGGGAGTGGGCGAGCAGTACTTC.

The DNA for the CDR3 is TGTGCCAGTAGCGACGGACAGGGCGCGACTAACTATGGCTACACCTTC. Translation gives CASSDGQGATNYGYTF. This chain links TRBV19 with TRBJ1-2; 8 bases agree with TRBD1. Trimming at V came to 6 bases and at J to 0 bases, leaving 9 bases not matched to a gene. CDR1 is LNHDA, CDR2 SQIVND, per germline (reference sequence). The CDR3 contains 16 residues.

The J gene is TRBJ2-7, the V gene TRBV5-4; a possible D gene is TRBD2 (6 bases). V lost 4 bases and J lost 2, with 13 bases in between. In germline, CDR1 is SGHNT, CDR2 YYREEE (reference sequence). The CDR3 has 14 residues. CDR3 amino acids: CASSQGDLPYEQYF. In DNA form, the CDR3 reads TGTGCCAGCAGCCAAGGGGACTTACCCTACGAGCAGTACTTC.

The chain recombines TRBV19 with TRBJ1-1; maybe TRBD1 (5 bases). V lost 5 bases and J lost 5, with 12 bases in between. This CDR3 region has 13 residues. Germline V lookup: CDR1 LNHDA, CDR2 SQIVND (reference sequence). CDR3 in DNA: TGTGCCAGTAGTCAGGGCCTGAGGACTGAAGCTTTCTTT. This encodes CASSQGLRTEAFF.

This chain joins TRBV5-4 and TRBJ1-1, with D tentatively TRBD1 (5 bases). Trimming removed 0 bases from V and 1 base from J, with 13 bases in between. Germline V CDR1 and CDR2: SGHNT, YYREEE (reference sequence). This CDR3 is 16 amino acids long. The CDR3 DNA reads as TGTGCCAGCAGCTTGGGATCGGGCAGGGCGAACACTGAAGCTTTCTTT. It encodes CASSLGSGRANTEAFF.

V gene TRBV6-6 combines with J gene TRBJ2-5; D might be TRBD2 (6 bases). V was shortened by 9 bases and J by 2 bases, with 13 bases between the two germline ends. The germline gives CDR1 MNHNY, CDR2 SVGAGI (reference sequence). The CDR3 covers 13 residues. CDR3 amino acids: CASCRGTQETQYF. CDR3 DNA: TGTGCCAGTTGCCGTGGGACTCAAGAGACCCAGTACTTC.

V usage is TRBV4-2 and J usage is TRBJ1-4; 12 bases match TRBD1. Germline CDR1 reads LGHNA; CDR2 reads YNFKEQ. The CDR3 extends over 17 amino acids. Unmatched junction bases numbered 10, after V lost 3 bases and J lost 8 bases. The CDR3 loop is CASSQGTGGSFEEKLFF. CDR3 bases: TGTGCCAGCAGCCAGGGGACAGGGGGCAGTTTTGAGGAAAAACTGTTTTTT.

The chain is built from TRBV5-1 and TRBJ2-6, with 9 bases aligning to TRBD2. Germline CDR1 reads SGHRS; CDR2 reads YFSETQ. This CDR3 has 15 residues. V gave up 3 bases and J gave up 4 bases; unmatched junction bases: 2. The CDR3 spells CASSSGLAGANVLTF. In nucleotides, the CDR3 is TGCGCCAGCAGCTCGGGACTAGCAGGGGCCAACGTCCTGACTTTC.

The V call is TRBV5-1, the J call TRBJ1-1; no clear D. Trimming took 4 bases from V and 1 from J, leaving 11 bases between them. CDR3 length: 14 residues. Looked up from germline, CDR1 is SGHRS and CDR2 is YFSETQ. CDR3 region: CASSERPGNTEAFF. The CDR3 nucleotides are TGCGCCAGCAGCGAAAGACCGGGGAACACTGAAGCTTTCTTT.

J is TRBJ2-7 and V is TRBV7-2; TRBD1 matches at 8 bases. CDR1 and CDR2 (germline): SGHTA, FQGNSA. Unmatched junction bases numbered 2, after V lost 1 base and J lost 3 bases. CDR3 length: 14 amino acids. The CDR3, as DNA: TGTGCCAGCAGCTTAGGGACAGGGAACTACGAGCAGTACTTC. As protein: CASSLGTGNYEQYF.

This chain connects TRBV9 to TRBJ2-3; TRBD1 matches at 8 bases. J lost 0 bases, V lost 2 bases, and 2 bases had no gene match. The CDR3 sequence is 15 residues long. The germline CDR1 and CDR2 sequences are SGDLS and YYNGEE. The CDR3 sequence is CASSVGDRSTDTQYF. The CDR3 bases are TGTGCCAGCAGCGTGGGGGACAGGAGCACAGATACGCAGTATTTT.

The chain joins TRBV9 to TRBJ2-7; D is possibly TRBD1 (6 bases). Trimming removed 1 base from V and 5 bases from J, with 13 bases in between. CDR1 is SGDLS and CDR2 is YYNGEE in the germline V gene. The CDR3 sequence is 14 residues long. In DNA, the CDR3 is TGTGCCAGCAGCGTACAGGGGCGTTCAAACGAGCAGTACTTC. Amino acids: CASSVQGRSNEQYF.